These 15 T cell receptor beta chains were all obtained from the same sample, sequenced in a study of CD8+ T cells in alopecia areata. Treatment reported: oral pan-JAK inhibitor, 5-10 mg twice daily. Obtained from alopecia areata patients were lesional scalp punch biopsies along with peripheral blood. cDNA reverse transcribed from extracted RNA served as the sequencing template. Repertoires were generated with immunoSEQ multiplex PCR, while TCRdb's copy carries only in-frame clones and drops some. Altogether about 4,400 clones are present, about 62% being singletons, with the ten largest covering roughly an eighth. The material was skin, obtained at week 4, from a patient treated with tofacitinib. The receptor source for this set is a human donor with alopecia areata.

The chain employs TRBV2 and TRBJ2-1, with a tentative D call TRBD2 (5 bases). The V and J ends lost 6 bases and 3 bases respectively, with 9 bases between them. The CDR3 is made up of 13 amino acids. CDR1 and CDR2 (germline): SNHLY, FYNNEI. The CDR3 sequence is CASRATSYNEQFF. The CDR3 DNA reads TGTGCCAGCAGAGCTACTAGCTACAATGAGCAGTTCTTC.

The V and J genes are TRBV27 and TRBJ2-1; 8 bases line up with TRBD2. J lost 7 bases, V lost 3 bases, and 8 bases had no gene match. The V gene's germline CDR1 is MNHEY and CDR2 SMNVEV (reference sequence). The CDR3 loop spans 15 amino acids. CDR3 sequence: CASSLKAGGGNEQFF. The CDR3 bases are TGTGCCAGCAGTTTGAAGGCGGGAGGAGGGAATGAGCAGTTCTTC.

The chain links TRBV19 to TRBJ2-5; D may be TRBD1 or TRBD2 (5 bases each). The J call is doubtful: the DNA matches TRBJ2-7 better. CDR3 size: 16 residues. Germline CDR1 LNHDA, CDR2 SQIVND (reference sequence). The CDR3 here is CASNPLWTGPPGEQYF. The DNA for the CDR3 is TGTGCCAGTAACCCCCTGTGGACGGGACCGCCTGGCGAGCAGTACTTC.

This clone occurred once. The CDR3 DNA is TGTGCCAGCAGCCGAGGACAGTACAATGAGCAGTTCTTC. Translation gives CASSRGQYNEQFF. This chain connects TRBV7-6 to TRBJ2-1, with a weak D call TRBD1 (6 bases). Germline CDR1 is SGHVS and CDR2 is FNYEAQ. Trimming removed 5 bases from V and 4 bases from J, with 9 bases in between. The CDR3 is 13 amino acids. Based on the CDR3 plus reference TRBV7-6 and TRBJ2-1, the full variable domain is GAGVSQSPRYKVTKRGQDVALRCDPISGHVSLYWYRQALGQGPEFLTYFNYEAQQDKSGLPNDRFSAERPEGSISTLTIQRTEQRDSAMYRCASSRGQYNEQFFGPGTRLTVL.

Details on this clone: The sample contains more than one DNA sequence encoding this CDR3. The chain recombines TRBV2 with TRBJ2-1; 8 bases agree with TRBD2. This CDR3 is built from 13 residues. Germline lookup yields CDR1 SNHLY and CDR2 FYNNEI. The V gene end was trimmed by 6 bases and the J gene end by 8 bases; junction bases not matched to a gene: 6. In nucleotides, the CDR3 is TGTGCCAGCAGACTGGCGGGAGGTGATGAGCAGTTCTTC. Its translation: CASRLAGGDEQFF.

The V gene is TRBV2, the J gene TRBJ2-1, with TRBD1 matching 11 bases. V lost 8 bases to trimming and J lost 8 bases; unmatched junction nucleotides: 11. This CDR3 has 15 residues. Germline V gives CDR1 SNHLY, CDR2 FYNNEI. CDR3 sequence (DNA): TGTGCCAGCCAAAATACCGGGACAGGGGGAGATGAGCAGTTCTTC. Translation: CASQNTGTGGDEQFF.

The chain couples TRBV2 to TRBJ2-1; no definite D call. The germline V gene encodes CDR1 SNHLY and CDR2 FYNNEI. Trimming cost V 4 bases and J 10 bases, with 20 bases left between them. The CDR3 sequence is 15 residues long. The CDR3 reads CASSVFRVGTDEQFF. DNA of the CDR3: TGTGCCAGCAGTGTTTTTCGGGTCGGAACGGACGAGCAGTTCTTC. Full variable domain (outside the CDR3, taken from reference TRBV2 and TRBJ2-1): EPEVTQTPSHQVTQMGQEVILRCVPISNHLYFYWYRQILGQKVEFLVSFYNNEISEKSEIFDDQFSVERPDGSNFTLKIRSTKLEDSAMYFCASSVFRVGTDEQFFGPGTRLTVL.

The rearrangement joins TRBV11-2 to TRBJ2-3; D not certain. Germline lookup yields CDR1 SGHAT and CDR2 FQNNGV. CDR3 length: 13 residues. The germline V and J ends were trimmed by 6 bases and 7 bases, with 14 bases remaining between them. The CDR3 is CASSPPLGNTQYF. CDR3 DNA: TGTGCCAGCAGTCCACCACTTGGAAATACGCAGTATTTT.

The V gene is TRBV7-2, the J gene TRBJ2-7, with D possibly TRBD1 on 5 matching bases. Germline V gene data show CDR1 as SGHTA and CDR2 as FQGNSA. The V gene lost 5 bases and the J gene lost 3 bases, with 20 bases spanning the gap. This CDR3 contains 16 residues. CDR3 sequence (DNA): TGTGCCAGCAGCCAATCCAGGGTCGGAAAGCTCTACGAGCAGTACTTC. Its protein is CASSQSRVGKLYEQYF. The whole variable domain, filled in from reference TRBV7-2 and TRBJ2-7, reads GAGVSQSPSNKVTEKGKDVELRCDPISGHTALYWYRQSLGQGLEFLIYFQGNSAPDKSGLPSDRFSAERTGGSVSTLTIQRTQQEDSAVYLCASSQSRVGKLYEQYFGPGTRLTVT.

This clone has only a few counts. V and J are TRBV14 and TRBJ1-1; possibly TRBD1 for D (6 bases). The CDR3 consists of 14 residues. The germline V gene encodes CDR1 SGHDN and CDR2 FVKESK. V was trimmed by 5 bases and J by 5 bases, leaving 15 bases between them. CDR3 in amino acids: CASSLYREGTEAFF. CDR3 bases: TGTGCCAGCAGCTTATACAGGGAGGGGACTGAAGCTTTCTTT.

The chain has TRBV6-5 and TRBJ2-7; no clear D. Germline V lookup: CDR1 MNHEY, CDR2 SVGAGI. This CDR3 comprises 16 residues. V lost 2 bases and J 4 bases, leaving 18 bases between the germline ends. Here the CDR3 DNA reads TGTGCCAGCAGTTACCGTAGGGCCGACCCAATGTACGAGCAGTACTTC. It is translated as CASSYRRADPMYEQYF.

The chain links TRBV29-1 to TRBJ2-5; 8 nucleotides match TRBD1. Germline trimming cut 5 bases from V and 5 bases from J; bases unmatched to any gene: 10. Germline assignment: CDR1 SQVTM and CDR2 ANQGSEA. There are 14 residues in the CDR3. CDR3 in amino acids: CSVLILRGRETQYF. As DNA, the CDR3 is TGCAGCGTTTTGATCCTCAGGGGGCGGGAGACCCAGTACTTC.

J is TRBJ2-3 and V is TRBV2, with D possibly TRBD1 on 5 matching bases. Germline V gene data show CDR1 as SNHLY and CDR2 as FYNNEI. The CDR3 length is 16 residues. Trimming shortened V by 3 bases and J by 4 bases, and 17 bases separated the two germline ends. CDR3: CASSDEFSGAPDTQYF. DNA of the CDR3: TGTGCCAGCAGTGACGAATTCTCTGGGGCCCCAGATACGCAGTATTTT. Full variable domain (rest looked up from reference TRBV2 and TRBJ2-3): EPEVTQTPSHQVTQMGQEVILRCVPISNHLYFYWYRQILGQKVEFLVSFYNNEISEKSEIFDDQFSVERPDGSNFTLKIRSTKLEDSAMYFCASSDEFSGAPDTQYFGPGTRLTVL.

This CDR3 reads CASSPRAATTSGRGYEQYF. In DNA, the CDR3 is TGCGCCAGCAGCCCAAGGGCGGCGACGACTAGCGGGAGAGGCTACGAGCAGTACTTC. The chain recombines TRBV5-1 with TRBJ2-7; 12 nucleotides line up with TRBD2. Germline CDR1 and CDR2: SGHRS and YFSETQ. There are 19 residues in the CDR3. Trimming removed 4 bases from V and 3 bases from J; junction bases left unmatched: 17.

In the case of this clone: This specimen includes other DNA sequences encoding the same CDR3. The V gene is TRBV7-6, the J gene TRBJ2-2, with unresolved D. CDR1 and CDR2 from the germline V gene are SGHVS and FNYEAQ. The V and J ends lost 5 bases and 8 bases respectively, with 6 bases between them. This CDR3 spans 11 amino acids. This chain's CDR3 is CASSTAGELFF. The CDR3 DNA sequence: TGTGCCAGCAGCACAGCTGGGGAGCTGTTTTTT.